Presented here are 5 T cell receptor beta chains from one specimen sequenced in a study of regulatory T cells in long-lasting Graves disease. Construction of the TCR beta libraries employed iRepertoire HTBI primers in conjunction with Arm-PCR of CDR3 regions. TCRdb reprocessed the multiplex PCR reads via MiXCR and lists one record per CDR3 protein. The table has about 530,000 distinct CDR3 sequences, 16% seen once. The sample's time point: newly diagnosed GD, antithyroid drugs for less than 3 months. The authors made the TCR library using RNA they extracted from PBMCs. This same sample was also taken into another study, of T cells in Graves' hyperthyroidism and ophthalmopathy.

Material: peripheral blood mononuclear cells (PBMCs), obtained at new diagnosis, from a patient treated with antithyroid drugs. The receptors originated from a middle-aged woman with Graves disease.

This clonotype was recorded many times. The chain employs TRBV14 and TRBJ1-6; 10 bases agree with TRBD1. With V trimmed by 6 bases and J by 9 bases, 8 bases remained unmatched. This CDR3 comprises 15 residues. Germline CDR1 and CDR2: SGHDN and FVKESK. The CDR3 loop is CASSRTGGWSSPLHF. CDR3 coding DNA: TGTGCCAGCAGTCGGACAGGGGGATGGAGTTCACCCCTCCACTTT.

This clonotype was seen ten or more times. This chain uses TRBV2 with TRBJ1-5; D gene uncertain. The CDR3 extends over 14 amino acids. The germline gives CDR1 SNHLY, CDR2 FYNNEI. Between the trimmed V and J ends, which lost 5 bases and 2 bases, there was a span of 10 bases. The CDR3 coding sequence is TGTGCCAGCAGTAGAGGCAGAGGCAATCAGCCCCAGCATTTT. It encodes CASSRGRGNQPQHF.

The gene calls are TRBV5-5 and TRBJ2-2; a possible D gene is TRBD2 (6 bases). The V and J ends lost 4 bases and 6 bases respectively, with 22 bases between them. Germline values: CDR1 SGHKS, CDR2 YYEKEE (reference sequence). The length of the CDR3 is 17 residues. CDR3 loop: CASSTELANIYSGELFF. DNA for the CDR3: TGTGCCAGCAGCACCGAACTAGCAAACATTTATTCCGGGGAGCTGTTTTTT.

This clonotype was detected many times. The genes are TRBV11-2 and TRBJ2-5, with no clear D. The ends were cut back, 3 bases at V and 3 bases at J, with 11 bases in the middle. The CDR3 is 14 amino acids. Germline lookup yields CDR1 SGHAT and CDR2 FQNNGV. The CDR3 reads CASSLTWGKETQYF. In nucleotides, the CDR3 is TGTGCCAGCAGCTTGACCTGGGGAAAAGAGACCCAGTACTTC.

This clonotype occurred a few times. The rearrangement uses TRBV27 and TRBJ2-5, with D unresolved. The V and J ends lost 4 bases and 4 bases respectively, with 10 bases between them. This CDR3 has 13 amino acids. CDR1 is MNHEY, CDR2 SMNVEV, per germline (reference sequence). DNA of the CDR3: TGTGCCAGCAGTTATGGCGGACCAGAGACCCAGTACTTC. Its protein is CASSYGGPETQYF.